The 23 T cell receptor beta chains below all came from one sample that was sequenced in a study of stem cell transplantation in POMP-related autoinflammatory disease. Only in-frame clones appear in the TCRdb table, and some are missing; sequencing was by immunoSEQ multiplex PCR. The sample holds some 69,000 clones, approximately 90% seen once. The sequenced sample was CD4+ T cells from PBMCs, obtained after stem cell transplantation. These receptors were collected from a human patient with POMP-related autoinflammation and immune dysregulation (PRAID). Among the T cells, some may be from the graft donor.

This clone showed up just a few times. The chain has TRBV6-5 and TRBJ1-6, with 7 bases fitting TRBD1. This CDR3 contains 13 residues. Germline-derived CDR1 and CDR2 are MNHEY and SVGAGI. Trimming at V came to 5 bases and at J to 9 bases, leaving 4 bases not matched to a gene. The CDR3 coding sequence is TGTGCCAGCAGTCGACAGGGTAGTTCACCCCTCCACTTT. The encoded protein is CASSRQGSSPLHF.

The chain joins TRBV11-2 to TRBJ1-1, with D hard to call. V was clipped by 2 bases and J by 3 bases, with 13 bases between them. The CDR3 totals 15 residues. Looked up from germline, CDR1 is SGHAT and CDR2 is FQNNGV. The CDR3 sequence: CASSLRAGTYTEAFF. The CDR3 nucleotides read TGTGCCAGCAGCTTACGGGCGGGCACTTACACTGAAGCTTTCTTT.

This chain's CDR3 is CASSLPGLLGLHEQFF. The CDR3 DNA sequence: TGTGCCAGCAGTTTGCCTGGACTATTAGGCCTCCATGAGCAGTTCTTC. This chain links TRBV27 with TRBJ2-1; maybe TRBD2 (6 bases). The germline V gene has CDR1 MNHEY and CDR2 SMNVEV (reference sequence). The CDR3 is 16 amino acids. The germline V and J ends were trimmed by 3 bases and 8 bases, with 20 bases remaining between them.

The chain is built from TRBV4-1 and TRBJ1-3; TRBD1 might be the D (5 bases). Germline V lookup: CDR1 MGHRA, CDR2 YSYEKL. The length of the CDR3 is 14 residues. Trimming stripped 4 bases from V and 2 bases from J, with 9 bases between. The chain's CDR3 is CASSLAGTGNTIYF. The CDR3 coding sequence is TGCGCCAGCAGCCTTGCAGGGACTGGAAACACCATATATTTT.

J is TRBJ2-2 and V is TRBV19; D is perhaps TRBD2 (6 bases). Trimming took off 2 bases at V and 4 bases at J, with 17 bases between the two ends. The CDR3 loop spans 17 amino acids. Germline CDR1 LNHDA, CDR2 SQIVND (reference sequence). The CDR3, as DNA: TGTGCCAGTAGTATAACGAGGGCTAGCGACTCCACCGGGGAGCTGTTTTTT. As protein: CASSITRASDSTGELFF.

The chain joins TRBV2 to TRBJ1-5, with 10 bases that match TRBD1. This CDR3 spans 14 amino acids. Germline V gives CDR1 SNHLY, CDR2 FYNNEI. V shed 8 bases and J 4 bases; nucleotides not matched to a gene: 5. CDR3 amino acids: CASGRTGGNQPQHF. The CDR3 DNA reads TGTGCCAGCGGCAGGACAGGGGGAAATCAGCCCCAGCATTTT.

V usage is TRBV3-1 (or the pseudogene TRBV3-2) and J usage is TRBJ1-1, with 7 bases aligning to TRBD1. Germline CDR1 reads LGHDT; CDR2 reads YNNKEL (reference sequence). The junction had 9 bases not matched to a gene; V was cut back by 4 bases and J by 4 bases. This CDR3 has 15 residues. The CDR3 sequence is CASSRDSGGSTEAFF. CDR3 sequence (DNA): TGTGCCAGCAGCCGGGACAGTGGGGGGAGCACTGAAGCTTTCTTT.

The chain has TRBV5-6 and TRBJ2-5, with unresolved D. The V and J ends lost 0 bases and 1 base respectively, with 10 bases between them. Germline-derived CDR1 and CDR2 are SGHDT and YYEEEE. The CDR3 contains 15 residues. The CDR3 protein is CASSLVRVGQETQYF. CDR3 bases: TGTGCCAGCAGCTTGGTTAGGGTAGGCCAAGAGACCCAGTACTTC.

The rearrangement links TRBV9 to TRBJ1-2, with 8 bases that match TRBD1. This CDR3 spans 15 amino acids. V trimming: 4 bases; J trimming: 5 bases; junction bases outside the gene matches: 10. Germline V lookup: CDR1 SGDLS, CDR2 YYNGEE. The CDR3 is CASSPRQGRGYGYTF. The CDR3 DNA is TGTGCCAGCAGCCCGAGACAGGGGAGGGGATATGGCTACACCTTC.

This sequence joins TRBV6-1 and TRBJ2-3; 8 bases map to TRBD2. Trimming at V came to 1 base and at J to 7 bases, leaving 10 bases not matched to a gene. Looked up from germline, CDR1 is MNHNS and CDR2 is SASEGT. The CDR3 runs 16 residues. CDR3 protein: CASSEDGIAGRYTQYF. In DNA, the CDR3 is TGTGCCAGCAGTGAAGATGGGATAGCGGGACGTTATACGCAGTATTTT.

The rearrangement uses TRBV5-8 and TRBJ1-5; 9 positions agree with TRBD1. The trim removed 1 base at V and 6 bases at J, leaving 5 bases unmatched. CDR1 SGHTS and CDR2 YDEGEE come from the germline V gene. CDR3 length: 15 amino acids. The CDR3 protein is CASSLFTGGGQPQHF. The CDR3 DNA reads as TGTGCCAGCAGCTTGTTTACAGGGGGCGGTCAGCCCCAGCATTTT.

The chain carries TRBV27 and TRBJ1-1; the match to TRBD1 covers 8 bases. Germline CDR1 MNHEY, CDR2 SMNVEV (reference sequence). This CDR3 contains 14 residues. V lost 5 bases, J lost 6 bases, and 8 bases stayed unmatched. Here the CDR3 DNA reads TGTGCCAGCAGTCGAACAGGGGGGGGACCTGAAGCTTTCTTT. It is translated as CASSRTGGGPEAFF.

V gene TRBV19 combines with J gene TRBJ2-3, with D possibly matching TRBD2 (5 bases). There are 12 residues in the CDR3. The germline gives CDR1 LNHDA, CDR2 SQIVND (reference sequence). Trimming left V 6 bases short and J 2 bases short, with 6 bases between. CDR3 DNA sequence: TGTGCCAGTAGGACTAACACAGATACGCAGTATTTT. Translating gives CASRTNTDTQYF.

This clone has just one count. At one boundary the junction diverges from the germline segment, which might be a read error. The chain carries TRBV7-2 and TRBJ2-2; unclear D gene. CDR1 and CDR2 from the germline V gene are SGHTA and FQGNSA. The length of the CDR3 is 13 residues. The CDR3 nucleotides read TGTGCCAGCACCTTAAGGCCAGCCGGGGAGCTGTTTTTT. It encodes CASTLRPAGELFF.

The chain uses TRBV5-1 and TRBJ2-5; D is possibly TRBD1 or TRBD2 (5 bases each). Trimming left V 4 bases short and J 1 base short, with 8 bases between. The V gene's germline CDR1 is SGHRS and CDR2 YFSETQ. The CDR3 is made up of 13 amino acids. CDR3 in DNA: TGCGCCAGCAGCGGGGGACCCCAAGAGACCCAGTACTTC. Translating gives CASSGGPQETQYF.

This sequence joins TRBV5-1 and TRBJ2-3, with no clear D. The CDR3 runs 14 residues. Looked up from germline, CDR1 is SGHRS and CDR2 is YFSETQ. Trimming shortened V by 7 bases and J by 0 bases, and 12 bases separated the two germline ends. In nucleotides, the CDR3 is TGCGCCAGCCGCGCGAGTATTAGCACAGATACGCAGTATTTT. It specifies CASRASISTDTQYF.

The rearrangement links TRBV7-8 to TRBJ2-7; TRBD1 agrees at 7 bases. The CDR3 contains 16 residues. With 5 bases clipped from V and 0 bases from J, the junction kept 10 bases outside the gene matches. The germline gives CDR1 SGHVS, CDR2 FQNEAQ. DNA for the CDR3: TGTGCCAGCAGCAATACCCGGGCAGGGGGCTCCTACGAGCAGTACGTC. Amino acid sequence: CASSNTRAGGSYEQYV.

This clone occurred once. CDR3 in DNA: TGTGCCAGCAGCCAAGATATGGGTGGATTAGGGTCTAGCACAGATACGCAGTATTTT. Amino acids: CASSQDMGGLGSSTDTQYF. J is TRBJ2-3 and V is TRBV3-1 (or the pseudogene TRBV3-2), with D uncertain. The V and J ends lost 0 bases and 0 bases respectively, with 19 bases between them. The germline CDR1 and CDR2 sequences are LGHDT and YNNKEL (reference sequence). CDR3 length: 19 amino acids.

The genes are TRBV12-2 and TRBJ1-6. TRBV12-2 is a pseudogene. This CDR3 is built from 14 residues. In DNA form, the CDR3 reads TGTGCAAGTCGCTTTCTACAAATAGATTCACCCCTCCACTTT. Protein product: CASRFLQIDSPLHF.

The chain carries TRBV4-1 and TRBJ2-7; 10 bases are a match to TRBD2. The germline CDR1 and CDR2 sequences are MGHRA and YSYEKL. With 4 bases clipped from V and 3 bases from J, the junction kept 9 bases outside the gene matches. The CDR3 has 16 residues. CDR3 residues: CASSPGGLAGVYEQYF. The CDR3 coding sequence is TGCGCCAGCAGCCCCGGGGGCCTAGCGGGAGTCTACGAGCAGTACTTC.

The V call is TRBV10-3, the J call TRBJ2-1, with 8 bases fitting TRBD2. V lost 9 bases to trimming and J lost 10 bases; unmatched junction nucleotides: 8. The CDR3 consists of 12 residues. Germline lookup yields CDR1 ENHRY and CDR2 SYGVKD. The CDR3 region is CAIEAGAGEQFF. CDR3 sequence (DNA): TGTGCCATTGAAGCGGGGGCTGGCGAGCAGTTCTTC.

This clone appeared a single time. The chain carries TRBV20-1 and TRBJ2-2; weak D call: TRBD1 (7 bases). Trimming left V 3 bases short and J 5 bases short, with 13 bases between. This CDR3 region has 14 residues. The germline CDR1 and CDR2 sequences are DFQATT and SNEGSKA (reference sequence). The CDR3 bases are TGCAGTGCTAGTTCGGCAGGGGGGACCGGGGAGCTGTTTTTT. This codes for CSASSAGGTGELFF.

The rearrangement joins TRBV5-1 to TRBJ2-1, with TRBD2 identical over 7 bases. V gave up 0 bases and J gave up 4 bases; unmatched junction bases: 4. Germline CDR1 and CDR2: SGHRS and YFSETQ. The CDR3 spans 15 residues. DNA of the CDR3: TGCGCCAGCAGCTTGGCCAGGGAGGGATACAATGAGCAGTTCTTC. This encodes CASSLAREGYNEQFF.